These T cell receptor beta chains were read from a single sample in a study of cytomegalovirus exposure and HLA in healthy donors. Assay used: immunoSEQ multiplex PCR; TCRdb lists only in-frame clones, some missing. Among roughly 150,000 clones listed, around 79% were seen once. Sequenced sample: PBMCs. Receptor source: a man aged 40-49 years in good health and CMV-seropositive. Each CDR3 is given without its conserved first and last residue. The order of the fields is V gene, J gene, CDR3 length, CDR3 protein.

>TRBV4-1|TRBJ2-3|14
ASSQEMRQAADTQY
>TRBV27|TRBJ2-7|12
ASSLIGSSYEQY
>TRBV2|TRBJ1-2|11
ASKPRGTGVYS
>TRBV19|TRBJ2-1|14
ASKRLAGEAYNEQF
>TRBV30|TRBJ2-2|16
AWSPRLLAGGNTGELF
>TRBV7-2|TRBJ1-4|12
ASSPNRGNEKLF
>TRBV6-1|TRBJ2-3|12
ASSGQRDTDTQY
>TRBV19|TRBJ2-7|12
ASQPDQGFYEQY
>TRBV30|TRBJ2-6|13
AWSASSSGANVLT
>TRBV7-2|TRBJ2-2|15
ASSPVGLAGKAGELF
>TRBV30|TRBJ2-5|13
AWNRRTGDQETQY
>TRBV11-2|TRBJ2-1|16
ASSSNPRGRSHHNEQF
>TRBV14|TRBJ2-2|13
ASRQGLANTGELF
>TRBV18|TRBJ2-1|13
ASSPRAGVSNEQF
>TRBV27|TRBJ2-1|14
ASSVEGLGTYNEQF
>TRBV30|TRBJ1-1|12
AWSVQVYNTEAF
>TRBV5-1|TRBJ1-1|12
ASSRTGGNTEAF
>TRBV4-1|TRBJ1-1|13
ASSQDGGPNTEAF
>TRBV18|TRBJ1-2|11
ASSPPASRGYT
>TRBV7-3|TRBJ1-2|11
ASSPRQGGGYT
>TRBV30|TRBJ2-7|13
AWTLGGEGSYEQY
>TRBV18|TRBJ1-2|13
ASSPPWAGERGYT
>TRBV27|TRBJ1-1|11
ASSLIPRAEAF
>TRBV5-1|TRBJ1-3|13
ASKTSGTSGNTIY
>TRBV14|TRBJ2-1|13
ASSLQTGAEVEQF
>TRBV7-8|TRBJ2-5|15
ASSLGEVAGGKETQY
>TRBV2|TRBJ2-3|14
ASSPGTSALTDTQY
>TRBV6-6|TRBJ2-1|11
ASRSTGGDEQF
>TRBV6-1|TRBJ2-1|17
ASSEIFWTGRTTYNEQF
>TRBV19|TRBJ2-2|12
ASNRGGSTGELF
>TRBV7-9|TRBJ2-7|10
ASSPGGYEQY
>TRBV28|TRBJ2-7|13
ASSLVPVGNYEQY
>TRBV5-1|TRBJ2-7|13
ASGAGTSGEYEQY
>TRBV6-1|TRBJ2-1|11
ASSSDSYNEQF
>TRBV4-1|TRBJ1-1|14
ASSQGMLVSNTEAF
>TRBV11-2|TRBJ2-1|12
ASSLILATNEQF
>TRBV10-2|TRBJ2-5|13
ASSDGLAGGETQY
>TRBV28|TRBJ1-5|13
ASSLEGSGDQPQH
>TRBV6-5|TRBJ2-1|13
ASSLLWERYGEQF
>TRBV2|TRBJ2-5|13
ASSDRGQAQETQY
>TRBV5-1|TRBJ2-1|18
ASSLEGLAGGTSSYNEQF
>TRBV30|TRBJ1-1|11
ASGQSGATEAF
>TRBV9|TRBJ2-3|11
ASSPHSGIAQY
>TRBV6-1|TRBJ2-7|12
ASSRQGGSYEQY
>TRBV2|TRBJ2-7|11
AGRDTQGYEQY
>TRBV2|TRBJ1-1|11
ASGLAEDTEAF
>TRBV2|TRBJ1-1|13
ASSADRARRTEAF
>TRBV19|TRBJ2-2|12
ASGQRGSSGELF
>TRBV4-1|TRBJ2-4|15
ASRPSGSSGAKNIQY